These 32 T cell receptor beta chains originate from one sample sequenced in a study of blood T cell repertoires in COVID-19. Sequencing used immunoSEQ multiplex PCR; TCRdb keeps in-frame clones, though not all of them. The sample contains 150,000 to 200,000 clones, about 87% of which appear only once. What was sequenced was peripheral blood. The receptors come from a man in his 60s with acute or convalescent COVID-19.

The chain links TRBV10-3 to TRBJ1-2, with 9 bases fitting TRBD1. From germline, CDR1 is ENHRY and CDR2 SYGVKD. CDR3 size: 15 residues. V lost 5 bases, J lost 0 bases, and 4 bases stayed unmatched. The DNA of the CDR3 is TGTGCCATCAGTCTACAGGGGGCGCCTAACTATGGCTACACCTTC. This encodes CAISLQGAPNYGYTF.

The chain has TRBV18 and TRBJ2-7; tentative D call: TRBD2 (6 bases). Between the trimmed V and J ends, which lost 5 bases and 0 bases, there was a span of 11 bases. Germline lookup yields CDR1 KGHSH and CDR2 LQKENI. The CDR3 length is 14 residues. The CDR3 here is CASSEEGSSYEQYF. As DNA, the CDR3 is TGTGCCAGCTCAGAGGAGGGCAGCTCCTACGAGCAGTACTTC.

This clone has only a few counts. An end of the junction does not agree with germline; a read error may underlie this. The chain couples TRBV6-6 to TRBJ1-1; D is possibly TRBD1 (5 bases). CDR3 length: 12 residues. CDR1 MNHNY and CDR2 SVGAGI come from the germline V gene (reference sequence). DNA for the CDR3: TGTGCCTGCAGAATCGGGGGGACTGAAGCTTTCTTT. Translated: CACRIGGTEAFF.

The V call is TRBV7-2, the J call TRBJ1-6, with D maybe TRBD1 (5 bases). Trimming shortened V by 6 bases and J by 1 base, and 13 bases separated the two germline ends. The length of the CDR3 is 16 residues. Germline CDR1 is SGHTA and CDR2 is FQGNSA. CDR3 sequence reads: CASRPGQWSYNSPLHF. DNA of the CDR3: TGTGCCAGCAGACCAGGGCAATGGTCCTATAATTCACCCCTCCACTTT.

This chain links TRBV9 with TRBJ1-5; weak D call: TRBD1 (6 bases). The length of the CDR3 is 15 residues. V was pared by 4 bases and J by 3 bases, with 14 bases between. Germline-derived CDR1 and CDR2 are SGDLS and YYNGEE. The DNA of the CDR3 is TGTGCCAGCAGCAGCACAGGGTTTTACAATCAGCCCCAGCATTTT. It codes for CASSSTGFYNQPQHF.

This chain joins TRBV5-8 and TRBJ2-7; tentative D call: TRBD2 (5 bases). CDR3 length equals 13 residues. Per germline, CDR1 SGHTS and CDR2 YDEGEE. The V and J ends lost 1 base and 3 bases respectively, with 8 bases between them. The CDR3 DNA follows: TGTGCCAGCAGCTTGCGACTACTCTACGAGCAGTACTTC. Protein sequence: CASSLRLLYEQYF.

The chain employs TRBV10-2 and TRBJ2-4; TRBD2 matches 16 bases. J lost 3 bases, V lost 6 bases, and 8 bases had no gene match. Germline loops: CDR1 WSHSY, CDR2 SAAADI. CDR3 size: 18 residues. The CDR3 coding sequence is TGCGCCAGCAGCCAAAAAGGGACTAGCGGGGGGGGCAAAAACATTCAGTACTTC. Protein sequence: CASSQKGTSGGGKNIQYF.

The V and J genes are TRBV6-2 or TRBV6-3 and TRBJ2-2; 14 bases are shared with TRBD2. This CDR3 comprises 18 residues. V gave up 5 bases and J gave up 5 bases; unmatched junction bases: 10. Germline V lookup: CDR1 MNHEY, CDR2 SVGEGT. In DNA, the CDR3 is TGTGCCAGCAGTGGACTAGCGGGAGGATGGATGGGTACCGGGGAGCTGTTTTTT. Encoded protein: CASSGLAGGWMGTGELFF.

The CDR3 loop reads CASSVGLGASAFF. CDR3 nucleotide sequence: TGTGCCAGCAGCGTGGGACTAGGGGCTTCGGCTTTCTTT. This chain uses TRBV9 with TRBJ1-1; D may be TRBD1 (5 bases). Trimming left V 2 bases short and J 11 bases short, with 16 bases between. Germline-derived CDR1 and CDR2 are SGDLS and YYNGEE. This CDR3 spans 13 amino acids.

The V gene is TRBV5-6, the J gene TRBJ1-5; D call uncertain. This CDR3 is built from 14 residues. The V end was cut by 3 bases, the J end by 0 bases, with 7 bases between. CDR1 is SGHDT and CDR2 is YYEEEE in the germline V gene. The CDR3 DNA sequence: TGTGCCAGCAGCTCGCGGAATAGCAATCAGCCCCAGCATTTT. Residues: CASSSRNSNQPQHF.

The chain has TRBV24-1 and TRBJ2-3, with TRBD1 as a possible D gene (6 bases). V was shortened by 9 bases and J by 4 bases, with 7 bases between the two germline ends. CDR3 size: 11 residues. Looked up from germline, CDR1 is KGHDR and CDR2 is SFDVKD. CDR3 loop: CATGGPDTQYF. DNA for the CDR3: TGTGCCACCGGGGGCCCAGATACGCAGTATTTT.

V gene TRBV6-5 combines with J gene TRBJ1-5, with TRBD1 as a possible D gene (5 bases). Trimming removed 7 bases from V and 3 bases from J, with 13 bases in between. The CDR3 has 14 residues. The germline CDR1 and CDR2 sequences are MNHEY and SVGAGI. Here the CDR3 DNA reads TGTGCCAGCAAGGGGCCTCGCCCCAATCAGCCCCAGCATTTT. It is translated as CASKGPRPNQPQHF.

This sequence joins TRBV19 and TRBJ1-2; D might be TRBD1 (6 bases). This CDR3 has 15 residues. Trimming removed 0 bases from V and 8 bases from J, with 16 bases in between. Germline V CDR1 and CDR2: LNHDA, SQIVND (reference sequence). In nucleotides, the CDR3 is TGTGCCAGTAGTATAGATCGGACAGCGGGACGGGGCTACACCTTC. Its translation is CASSIDRTAGRGYTF.

The rearrangement joins TRBV7-9 to TRBJ2-3, with 10 bases lining up with TRBD1. With V trimmed by 3 bases and J by 0 bases, 6 bases remained unmatched. The CDR3 extends over 17 amino acids. CDR1 SEHNR and CDR2 FQNEAQ come from the germline V gene (reference sequence). The CDR3 loop is CASSFRTGGPSTDTQYF. The CDR3 DNA follows: TGTGCCAGCAGCTTCCGGACAGGGGGGCCCAGCACAGATACGCAGTATTTT. Full variable domain (outside the CDR3, taken from reference TRBV7-9 and TRBJ2-3): DTGVSQNPRHKITKRGQNVTFRCDPISEHNRLYWYRQTLGQGPEFLTYFQNEAQLEKSRLLSDRFSAERPKGSFSTLEIQRTEQGDSAMYLCASSFRTGGPSTDTQYFGPGTRLTVL.

The chain joins TRBV30 to TRBJ2-1; TRBD1 might be the D (5 bases). This CDR3 contains 15 residues. V lost 0 bases, J lost 0 bases, and 9 bases lay in between. CDR1 GTSNPN and CDR2 SVGIG come from the germline V gene (reference sequence). The chain's CDR3 is CAWSVGLSSYNEQFF. The CDR3 coding sequence is TGTGCCTGGAGTGTGGGGCTGAGCTCCTACAATGAGCAGTTCTTC.

The chain uses TRBV5-1 and TRBJ1-1, with D possibly being TRBD1 (5 bases). V dropped 2 bases and J dropped 1 base, with 9 bases sitting between them. This CDR3 contains 14 residues. Germline V gene lookup returns CDR1 SGHRS and CDR2 YFSETQ. The DNA of the CDR3 is TGCGCCAGCAGCTTAAGGGGCACGAACACTGAAGCTTTCTTT. This codes for CASSLRGTNTEAFF.

This clone turned up a few times. The J gene is TRBJ2-1, the V gene TRBV27; 7 positions match TRBD2. This CDR3 spans 17 amino acids. The germline gives CDR1 MNHEY, CDR2 SMNVEV (reference sequence). Trimming cost V 6 bases and J 4 bases; bases outside gene matches: 15. The CDR3 reads CASSEERAGVGYNEQFF. DNA for the CDR3: TGTGCCAGCAGCGAGGAGCGGGCGGGAGTGGGGTACAATGAGCAGTTCTTC.

The chain recombines TRBV5-4 with TRBJ1-4, with a weak D call TRBD1 (5 bases). Germline CDR1 SGHNT, CDR2 YYREEE (reference sequence). This CDR3 spans 15 amino acids. Trimming shortened V by 0 bases and J by 7 bases, and 13 bases separated the two germline ends. The CDR3 bases are TGTGCCAGCAGCTTGGAAAGGGGCCGAGGTGAAAAACTGTTTTTT. This translates into CASSLERGRGEKLFF.

This rearrangement joins TRBV12-3 or TRBV12-4 to TRBJ2-2, with unresolved D. The CDR3 spans 13 residues. Trimming pared 7 bases from V and 6 bases from J, leaving 12 bases between. This CDR3 reads CASNEAYPGELFF. DNA of the CDR3: TGTGCCAGCAACGAGGCGTACCCCGGGGAGCTGTTTTTT.

The rearrangement uses TRBV2 and TRBJ1-5, with 9 positions matching TRBD1. With V trimmed by 5 bases and J by 3 bases, 5 bases remained unmatched. Germline assignment: CDR1 SNHLY and CDR2 FYNNEI. CDR3 length: 15 amino acids. The CDR3: CASSLDRGNNQPQHF. In DNA, the CDR3 is TGTGCCAGCAGTCTGGACAGGGGAAACAATCAGCCCCAGCATTTT.

The chain is built from TRBV19 and TRBJ1-2; D remains ambiguous. CDR1 is LNHDA, CDR2 SQIVND, per germline (reference sequence). This CDR3 spans 12 amino acids. Trimming took 5 bases from V and 6 from J, leaving 10 bases between them. CDR3 amino acids: CASSPRDDGYTF. The CDR3 region has the DNA TGTGCCAGTAGTCCCCGGGATGATGGCTACACCTTC.

This chain joins TRBV14 and TRBJ1-5; D gene unclear. Trimming took off 0 bases at V and 7 bases at J, with 7 bases between the two ends. The CDR3 covers 13 residues. Per the germline V gene, CDR1 is SGHDN and CDR2 is FVKESK. DNA for the CDR3: TGTGCCAGCAGCCAAGATCCTGCGCAGCCCCAGCATTTT. Protein: CASSQDPAQPQHF.

The genes are TRBV18 and TRBJ1-6; D perhaps matches TRBD1 (6 bases). V lost 5 bases to trimming and J lost 7 bases, with 15 bases between them. Germline lookup yields CDR1 KGHSH and CDR2 LQKENI. The CDR3 runs to 15 residues. CDR3 nucleotides: TGTGCCAGCTCAACGCAGGGGTATGGGAATTCACCCCTCCACTTT. Its translation: CASSTQGYGNSPLHF. The full variable domain, completed using reference TRBV18 and TRBJ1-6, is NAGVMQNPRHLVRRRGQEARLRCSPMKGHSHVYWYRQLPEEGLKFMVYLQKENIIDESGMPKERFSAEFPKEGPSILRIQQVVRGDSAAYFCASSTQGYGNSPLHFGNGTRLTVT.

The J gene is TRBJ1-1, the V gene TRBV6-5; D gene uncertain. This CDR3 has 15 amino acids. From germline, CDR1 is MNHEY and CDR2 SVGAGI. Trimming shortened V by 6 bases and J by 5 bases, and 19 bases separated the two germline ends. DNA for the CDR3: TGTGCCAGCAGCCTCGATGGACGGGGAGGAACTGAAGCTTTCTTT. It translates to CASSLDGRGGTEAFF.

The chain employs TRBV10-3 and TRBJ1-4; D not certain. CDR1 ENHRY and CDR2 SYGVKD come from the germline V gene. The CDR3 has 15 residues. With 0 bases removed from V and 4 bases from J, the gap between germline ends came to 9 bases. CDR3 protein: CAISESGGINEKLFF. The CDR3 DNA reads as TGTGCCATCAGTGAGTCAGGAGGGATTAATGAAAAACTGTTTTTT.

The genes are TRBV3-1 (or the pseudogene TRBV3-2) and TRBJ1-2; D may be TRBD1 (5 bases). Per germline, CDR1 LGHDT and CDR2 YNNKEL (reference sequence). V was trimmed by 3 bases and J by 3 bases, leaving 17 bases between them. CDR3 length equals 16 residues. The CDR3 loop is CASSHLSRGGDYGYTF. CDR3 sequence (DNA): TGTGCCAGCAGCCACCTCAGCCGGGGGGGAGACTATGGCTACACCTTC.

This chain connects TRBV20-1 to TRBJ2-7; D uncertain. V lost 4 bases to trimming and J lost 3 bases, with 10 bases between them. CDR3 size: 12 residues. Germline V gene lookup returns CDR1 DFQATT and CDR2 SNEGSKA (reference sequence). As DNA, the CDR3 is TGCAGTGCTACTGACACCGGCTACGAGCAGTACTTC. This translates into CSATDTGYEQYF.

The chain couples TRBV18 to TRBJ1-4, with 9 positions matching TRBD1. CDR1 KGHSH and CDR2 LQKENI come from the germline V gene. The V gene end was trimmed by 3 bases and the J gene end by 6 bases; junction bases not matched to a gene: 2. The CDR3 covers 14 residues. The CDR3 sequence is CASSPGQGYEKLFF. CDR3 bases: TGTGCCAGCTCACCGGGACAGGGCTATGAAAAACTGTTTTTT.

The rearrangement uses TRBV24-1 and TRBJ1-1; D possibly corresponds to TRBD1 (5 bases). V lost 4 bases, J lost 6 bases, and 17 bases lay in between. Germline CDR1 reads KGHDR; CDR2 reads SFDVKD. The CDR3 extends over 15 amino acids. The CDR3 sequence is CATSDRGAGVAEAFF. In DNA, the CDR3 is TGTGCCACCAGTGACCGTGGGGCGGGGGTGGCTGAAGCTTTCTTT.

V and J are TRBV18 and TRBJ2-2; the match to TRBD1 covers 9 bases. This CDR3 has 15 amino acids. Trimming removed 6 bases from V and 4 bases from J; junction bases left unmatched: 6. Germline assignment: CDR1 KGHSH and CDR2 LQKENI. CDR3 residues: CASSSGTGSTGELFF. CDR3 coding DNA: TGTGCCAGCTCCTCCGGGACAGGGAGCACCGGGGAGCTGTTTTTT.

A few counts support this clone. This chain links TRBV5-4 with TRBJ1-1; no reliable D call. The CDR3 extends over 14 amino acids. Germline V gives CDR1 SGHNT, CDR2 YYREEE (reference sequence). V dropped 4 bases and J dropped 0 bases, with 10 bases sitting between them. The CDR3 here is CASSREPLNTEAFF. The CDR3 region has the DNA TGTGCCAGCAGCCGAGAACCACTGAACACTGAAGCTTTCTTT.

The chain couples TRBV14 to TRBJ1-1; unclear D gene. Germline V gene lookup returns CDR1 SGHDN and CDR2 FVKESK. The V gene lost 5 bases and the J gene lost 6 bases, with 10 bases spanning the gap. CDR3 length equals 12 residues. CDR3 sequence (DNA): TGTGCCAGCAGCTTTTCTGCAGCTGAAGCTTTCTTT. Protein sequence: CASSFSAAEAFF.